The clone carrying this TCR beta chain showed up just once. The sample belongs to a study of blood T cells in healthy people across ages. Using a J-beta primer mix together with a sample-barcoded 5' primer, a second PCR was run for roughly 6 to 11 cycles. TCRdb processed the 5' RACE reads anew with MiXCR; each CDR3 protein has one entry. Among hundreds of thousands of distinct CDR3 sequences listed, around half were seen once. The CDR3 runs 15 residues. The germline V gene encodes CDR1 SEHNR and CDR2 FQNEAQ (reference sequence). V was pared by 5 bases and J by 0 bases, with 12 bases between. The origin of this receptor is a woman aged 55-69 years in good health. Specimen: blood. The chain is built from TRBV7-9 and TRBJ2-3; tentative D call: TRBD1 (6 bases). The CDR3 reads CASSQDSTSTDTQYF. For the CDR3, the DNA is TGTGCCAGCAGCCAGGACAGCACTAGCACAGATACGCAGTATTTT.